Each of the 12 T cell receptor beta chains below was sequenced from the same sample in a study of T cell responses to AZD1222 COVID-19 vaccine. Measured with immunoSEQ multiplex PCR; TCRdb has only the in-frame clones, and not every one. The sample records 65,000 to 75,000 clones, less than 85% being singletons. Sequencing used peripheral blood, obtained 28 days after the second AZD1222 dose. The receptors stem from an adult who received the AZD1222 COVID-19 vaccine.

V is TRBV5-1 and J is TRBJ1-1, with D possibly matching TRBD1 (6 bases). The CDR3 runs 14 residues. The V and J ends lost 0 bases and 4 bases respectively, with 10 bases between them. Germline loops: CDR1 SGHRS, CDR2 YFSETQ. The CDR3 DNA reads as TGCGCCAGCAGCTTGGGGGGGCCTTTCACTGAAGCTTTCTTT. Translation gives CASSLGGPFTEAFF.

The chain couples TRBV5-1 to TRBJ2-5; 8 bases line up with TRBD2. The germline V gene encodes CDR1 SGHRS and CDR2 YFSETQ. Unmatched junction bases numbered 11, after V lost 4 bases and J lost 3 bases. The CDR3 length is 16 residues. The CDR3 spells CASSGGLVFDKETQYF. The CDR3 nucleotides read TGCGCCAGCAGCGGGGGACTAGTGTTTGATAAAGAGACCCAGTACTTC. Together with reference TRBV5-1 and TRBJ2-5, the CDR3 gives the full variable domain: KAGVTQTPRYLIKTRGQQVTLSCSPISGHRSVSWYQQTPGQGLQFLFEYFSETQRNKGNFPGRFSGRQFSNSRSEMNVSTLELGDSALYLCASSGGLVFDKETQYFGPGTRLLVL.

There are a few counts of this clone. The V and J genes are TRBV18 and TRBJ2-7, with D perhaps matching TRBD1 or TRBD2 (5 bases each). There are 13 residues in the CDR3. The germline CDR1 and CDR2 sequences are KGHSH and LQKENI. V lost 4 bases and J lost 4, with 11 bases in between. CDR3 nucleotides: TGTGCCAGCTCACTTTTTGAGGGGTACGAGCAGTACTTC. Protein: CASSLFEGYEQYF.

This clone was observed a single time. J is TRBJ2-1 and V is TRBV24-1; no definite D call. Germline V gives CDR1 KGHDR, CDR2 SFDVKD. Between the trimmed V and J ends, which lost 5 bases and 3 bases, there was a span of 4 bases. This CDR3 is built from 12 residues. CDR3 bases: TGTGCCACCAGTGTCAACTACAATGAGCAGTTCTTC. Residues: CATSVNYNEQFF.

The rearrangement joins TRBV12-3 or TRBV12-4 to TRBJ2-1, with unresolved D. The CDR3 spans 11 residues. Trimming shortened V by 5 bases and J by 6 bases, and 5 bases separated the two germline ends. The DNA of the CDR3 is TGTGCCAGCAGTGGGGTCAATGAGCAGTTCTTC. Translated, it gives CASSGVNEQFF.

In its sample, this clone was seen a few times. This chain links TRBV10-3 with TRBJ1-1; a possible D gene is TRBD1 (5 bases). Germline V CDR1 and CDR2: ENHRY, SYGVKD. V dropped 9 bases and J dropped 5 bases, with 16 bases sitting between them. This CDR3 comprises 13 residues. The CDR3 reads CAINAGFSTEAFF. The DNA for the CDR3 is TGTGCCATTAACGCAGGGTTTTCGACTGAAGCTTTCTTT.

This chain uses TRBV10-2 with TRBJ2-2, with 13 bases that match TRBD2. Germline lookup yields CDR1 WSHSY and CDR2 SAAADI. This CDR3 region has 15 residues. The V and J ends lost 5 bases and 6 bases, in that order; junction bases with no gene match: 3. This CDR3 reads CASSPGTSGAGELFF. The CDR3 nucleotides are TGCGCCAGCAGTCCCGGGACTAGCGGGGCCGGGGAGCTGTTTTTT.

This chain connects TRBV7-9 to TRBJ2-7; D is tentatively TRBD1 or TRBD2 (5 bases each). Germline lookup yields CDR1 SEHNR and CDR2 FQNEAQ (reference sequence). CDR3 size: 12 residues. Trimming removed 2 bases from V and 6 bases from J, with 8 bases in between. In DNA form, the CDR3 reads TGTGCCAGCAGCTTACGAGGGGCCGAGCAGTACTTC. Amino acids: CASSLRGAEQYF.

This clone was picked up one time. This rearrangement joins TRBV30 to TRBJ1-2; possibly TRBD1 for D (6 bases). V lost 3 bases and J lost 4, with 15 bases in between. CDR3 size: 14 residues. Germline CDR1 is GTSNPN and CDR2 is SVGIG (reference sequence). This CDR3 reads CAWRTQGRGYGYTF. The CDR3 DNA is TGTGCCTGGAGGACACAGGGTCGGGGCTATGGCTACACCTTC. Full variable domain (rest looked up from reference TRBV30 and TRBJ1-2): SQTIHQWPATLVQPVGSPLSLECTVEGTSNPNLYWYRQAAGRGLQLLFYSVGIGQISSEVPQNLSASRPQDRQFILSSKKLLLSDSGFYLCAWRTQGRGYGYTFGSGTRLTVV.

The CDR3 loop is CASSFSASSYGYTF. As DNA, the CDR3 is TGTGCCAGCAGCTTTAGCGCGTCGTCGTATGGCTACACCTTC. The gene calls are TRBV5-6 and TRBJ1-2; D gene uncertain. The ends were cut back, 2 bases at V and 5 bases at J, with 13 bases in the middle. This CDR3 has 14 residues. The germline V gene encodes CDR1 SGHDT and CDR2 YYEEEE. The complete variable domain, with remaining parts taken from reference TRBV5-6 and TRBJ1-2, reads DAGVTQSPTHLIKTRGQQVTLRCSPKSGHDTVSWYQQALGQGPQFIFQYYEEEERQRGNFPDRFSGHQFPNYSSELNVNALLLGDSALYLCASSFSASSYGYTFGSGTRLTVV.

The CDR3 DNA is TGTGCCAGCAGTTCCCGGGTGATGAACACTGAAGCTTTCTTT. Its translation: CASSSRVMNTEAFF. V is TRBV6-5 and J is TRBJ1-1; D uncertain. Germline CDR1 reads MNHEY; CDR2 reads SVGAGI. V lost 4 bases, J lost 0 bases, and 9 bases lay in between. The CDR3 is 14 residues long.

V usage is TRBV28 and J usage is TRBJ1-5; no clear D gene. Trimming cost V 5 bases and J 0 bases, with 17 bases left between them. The length of the CDR3 is 17 residues. CDR1 is MDHEN and CDR2 is SYDVKM in the germline V gene. The CDR3 spells CASSGFTELYSNQPQHF. CDR3 DNA sequence: TGTGCCAGCAGTGGGTTCACAGAACTCTATAGCAATCAGCCCCAGCATTTT.